This TCR beta chain was sequenced for a study of blood T cell repertoires in COVID-19. Study-level background: Researchers got acute and convalescent COVID-19 samples from the United States, Italy and Spain.

This clone appeared once. Original data processing: Reference gene primer amplification in the assay estimated nucleated cell counts. Assay: immunoSEQ multiplex PCR; the TCRdb copy retains only in-frame clones and omits some. V and J calls and clone size are given by that table; D and trimming were obtained from the DNA. The sample lists just over 250,000 clones, more than 85% seen once, with approximately 2.5% in the top ten. This CDR3 is built from 16 residues. The germline CDR1 and CDR2 sequences are LGHNA and YSLEER. V was clipped by 1 base and J by 0 bases, with 10 bases between them. Seattle participants joined during active infection and were tracked over time.

The sample was peripheral blood. This TCR was recovered from a person under 35 with COVID-19, enrolled during active disease. The rearrangement links TRBV4-3 to TRBJ1-3; D may be TRBD1 (5 bases). The CDR3 DNA reads as TGCGCCAGCAGCCAAGTACCGACAGTCTCTGGAAACACCATATATTTT. It encodes CASSQVPTVSGNTIYF.